This T cell receptor (beta chain) was observed in a study of cytomegalovirus exposure and HLA in healthy donors. This clone turned up a few times. The antigen is undetermined. It was with 60 Vbeta and 13 Jbeta primers that the PCR ran. Authors' processing steps: Unique TCR beta chains numbered approximately 80 million in a later analysis, with some 9.9 million shared. Data came from immunoSEQ multiplex PCR; TCRdb stores just in-frame clones and leaves some out. V and J calls and clone size are given by that table; D and trimming were obtained from the DNA. The sample includes approximately 120,000 clones, about 82% of them seen just once. Study-wide results and caveats: According to a later analysis, donors in an Asian-associated ancestry cluster reportedly had fewer N-insertions than the roughly 640-donor mean. In a later analysis, V- and J-gene trimming of beta chains associated with a DCLRE1C missense variant, replicated independently.

CDR1 and CDR2 (germline): MNHNS, SASEGT. This CDR3 has 13 amino acids. V was trimmed by 7 bases and J by 0 bases, leaving 10 bases between them. Each donor was healthy, and each was a bone marrow donor. The source of this sequence is a man aged 50-60 years in good health and CMV-seronegative. This rearrangement joins TRBV6-1 to TRBJ2-7; TRBD1 is a possible D gene (6 bases). The sequenced sample was PBMCs. In DNA form, the CDR3 reads TGTGCCAGCACAGGGGTTAGCTCCTACGAGCAGTACGTC. Translation gives CASTGVSSYEQYV.